This T cell receptor beta chain was captured by sequencing in a study of CD8 T cells in ankylosing spondylitis (dated by TCRdb to about 2017). For the wider study: The study profiled T cell receptor beta repertoires in healthy donors and ankylosing spondylitis patients to find disease-linked TCR variants. In total, the full study cohort was made up of roughly 110 healthy donors and roughly 27 ankylosing spondylitis patients. Peripheral blood was sampled, and synovial fluid was also collected from ankylosing spondylitis patients. Findings and caveats that apply to the study as a whole: The disease-linked clones were reported as significantly enriched in matched synovial fluid samples from ankylosing spondylitis patients. A CD8+ phenotype was shown by the disease-linked clones, which were found at relatively low frequencies in peripheral blood. A TCR beta motif made up of about eight highly homologous amino acid variants appeared to be characteristic of blood from ankylosing spondylitis patients. Some motif variants were previously reported in synovial fluid and blood of reactive arthritis patients, suggesting common disease-initiation mechanisms.

V and J lose 4 bases and 3 bases, and a span of 10 bases separates them. Measured from the cysteine to the phenylalanine, the CDR3 is 13 residues long. Just the 39-base CDR3 DNA is kept, in frame starting at base 1. Reading the germline V gene gives CDR1 ENHRY and CDR2 SYGVKD. This sample was sequenced with an Illumina HiSeq 2500. Quantitative 5'-RACE with molecular barcodes was the method used to prepare the TCR beta libraries. The published analysis was carried out like this. To identify disease-linked TCR variants, a new computational method was used, one built on a probabilistic model of VDJ rearrangement. TCRdb handled the public reads itself, with Q25 trimming in fastp and clone calling in MiXCR, and kept productive beta chains. CDR3 protein duplicates are merged, each entry listing the most common genes and DNA. TCRdb's processing, not the authors', yielded these V and J calls. The sample includes a few hundred thousand distinct CDR3 sequences, with 18% observed a single time. The biggest ten clones account for more than 25% of the sample.

This clonotype has more than one count but fewer than ten. Its antigen is not yet known. No much larger clone is present one base from it, and per-base qualities are unavailable. The sequence came from a male donor with ankylosing spondylitis or in good health (not recorded which). The source material was blood, either unsorted or a sorted T cell fraction (not recorded which). The chain joins TRBV10-3 to TRBJ2-7; confidence is insufficient to name the D gene. The base sequence is TGTGCCATCAGTGCAGGTGTTTTCTACGAGCAGTACTTC. Its product reads: CAISAGVFYEQYF.